The clone carrying this T cell receptor beta chain was seen repeatedly, ten times or more. The entry originates in a study of early T cells in non-severe SARS-CoV-2 infection. This CDR3 is built from 15 residues. The V gene end was trimmed by 6 bases and the J gene end by 7 bases; junction bases not matched to a gene: 9. Germline V gene lookup returns CDR1 KGHSH and CDR2 LQKENI. Individual cDNA molecules were tagged with unique molecular identifiers, the study reported. TCRdb ran MiXCR on the 5' RACE reads and lists one entry per CDR3 protein. The table has more than 65,000 distinct CDR3 sequences, around 13% seen once; the top ten hold roughly 1.3%.

The J gene is TRBJ1-5, the V gene TRBV18, with TRBD1 matching over 10 bases. The specimen sequenced was whole blood. The TCR was taken from an adult who was a healthcare worker with PCR-confirmed SARS-CoV-2 infection or an uninfected control (not recorded which). The CDR3 is CASSARTGGLQPQHF. For the CDR3, the DNA is TGTGCCAGCTCCGCCAGGACAGGGGGTTTACAGCCCCAGCATTTT.